The 16 T cell receptor beta chains presented below share a single source sample, sequenced in a study of blood T cell repertoires in COVID-19. Libraries were prepared by immunoSEQ multiplex PCR; TCRdb keeps only in-frame clonotypes and omits some of them. The data hold 150,000 to 200,000 clones, with 65% to 90% observed a single time. Sequenced: peripheral blood. Source of these receptors: a man in his 60s with acute or convalescent COVID-19.

The rearrangement links TRBV28 to TRBJ1-1; 7 nucleotides line up with TRBD1. The V gene end was trimmed by 6 bases and the J gene end by 1 base; junction bases not matched to a gene: 8. The germline CDR1 and CDR2 sequences are MDHEN and SYDVKM. The CDR3 loop spans 15 amino acids. DNA of the CDR3: TGTGCCAGCAGGGCGCAGGGGGGCCGGAACACTGAAGCTTTCTTT. It codes for CASRAQGGRNTEAFF.

CDR3 DNA: TGTGCCAGCAGCGTAGAGCCATGGACAGGGGAGGTGACTGGGGCCAACGTCCTGACTTTC. Protein product: CASSVEPWTGEVTGANVLTF. The chain joins TRBV9 to TRBJ2-6, with 9 nucleotides matching TRBD1. Trimming removed 0 bases from V and 2 bases from J; junction bases left unmatched: 12. Germline V gene data show CDR1 as SGDLS and CDR2 as YYNGEE. CDR3 length: 20 amino acids.

The chain employs TRBV30 and TRBJ1-5, with D unresolved. Deletions cut 2 bases from V and 1 base from J, with 6 bases between. Germline assignment: CDR1 GTSNPN and CDR2 SVGIG (reference sequence). The CDR3 covers 13 residues. CDR3 nucleotides: TGTGCCTGGAGTTTGGGCAGCAATCAGCCCCAGCATTTT. The encoded protein is CAWSLGSNQPQHF. Full variable domain (remainder filled in from reference TRBV30 and TRBJ1-5): SQTIHQWPATLVQPVGSPLSLECTVEGTSNPNLYWYRQAAGRGLQLLFYSVGIGQISSEVPQNLSASRPQDRQFILSSKKLLLSDSGFYLCAWSLGSNQPQHFGDGTRLSIL.

The CDR3 is CASSRGSGSYNSPLHF. The DNA for the CDR3 is TGTGCCAGCAGCAGGGGTTCCGGCTCCTATAATTCACCCCTCCACTTT. The V call is TRBV5-6, the J call TRBJ1-6; tentative D call: TRBD1 (5 bases). The CDR3 is 16 residues long. Per the germline V gene, CDR1 is SGHDT and CDR2 is YYEEEE. Trimming stripped 4 bases from V and 0 bases from J, with 11 bases between.

This chain uses TRBV27 with TRBJ2-7; TRBD1 agrees at 9 bases. This CDR3 is built from 15 residues. Trimming took 3 bases from V and 3 from J; bases not matched to a gene: 6. Germline assignment: CDR1 MNHEY and CDR2 SMNVEV (reference sequence). DNA of the CDR3: TGTGCCAGCAGTTTCCGTAGGACAGGGGACTACGAGCAGTACTTC. Protein product: CASSFRRTGDYEQYF.

The chain couples TRBV28 to TRBJ1-2; D unresolved. This CDR3 is built from 15 residues. CDR1 is MDHEN and CDR2 is SYDVKM in the germline V gene. Trimming cost V 2 bases and J 4 bases, with 14 bases left between them. The CDR3 DNA is TGTGCCAGCAGTTTAAGGCAGGCCAACGGCTATGGCTACACCTTC. Translation gives CASSLRQANGYGYTF.

The chain recombines TRBV25-1 with TRBJ2-3, with a tentative D call TRBD2 (6 bases). V shed 6 bases and J shed 1 base, with 17 bases lying between them. The CDR3 has 16 residues. The germline CDR1 and CDR2 sequences are MGHDK and SYGVNS. CDR3 region: CASSALGAGRTDTQYF. CDR3 DNA: TGTGCCAGCAGCGCCCTTGGGGCGGGACGCACAGATACGCAGTATTTT.

This chain uses TRBV27 with TRBJ2-7; D is uncertain. The germline gives CDR1 MNHEY, CDR2 SMNVEV (reference sequence). Trimming took 6 bases from V and 0 from J, leaving 9 bases between them. The CDR3 runs 13 residues. The CDR3 DNA reads TGTGCCAGCAGCCGGAGCTACTCCTACGAGCAGTACTTC. Translating it yields CASSRSYSYEQYF.

The chain combines TRBV9 with TRBJ1-1, with D tentatively TRBD1 (6 bases). V was shortened by 2 bases and J by 1 base, with 12 bases between the two germline ends. This CDR3 has 15 amino acids. Germline CDR1 is SGDLS and CDR2 is YYNGEE. CDR3 sequence (DNA): TGTGCCAGCAGCGTTTTAGGGACAACGAACACTGAAGCTTTCTTT. Translated: CASSVLGTTNTEAFF.

The chain joins TRBV24-1 to TRBJ2-2, with 10 bases that match TRBD2. The ends lost 4 bases at V and 5 bases at J; junction bases unmatched: 6. CDR1 and CDR2 (germline): KGHDR, SFDVKD. The CDR3 spans 16 residues. In DNA, the CDR3 is TGTGCCACCAGTGACCCTAGCGGGAGAGGTACCGGGGAGCTGTTTTTT. Translation gives CATSDPSGRGTGELFF.

The J gene is TRBJ2-2, the V gene TRBV5-1; TRBD1 matches 8 bases. V dropped 4 bases and J dropped 3; count of bases not matched to a gene: 5. The CDR3 has 15 residues. CDR1 is SGHRS, CDR2 YFSETQ, per germline. Here the CDR3 reads CASSPDRGYTGELFF. The CDR3 bases are TGCGCCAGCAGCCCCGACAGGGGATACACCGGGGAGCTGTTTTTT.

This chain links TRBV7-8 with TRBJ2-2; D uncertain. The germline gives CDR1 SGHVS, CDR2 FQNEAQ. The CDR3 extends over 13 amino acids. V was cut by 4 bases and J by 9 bases, with 12 bases left in between. CDR3 nucleotides: TGTGCCAGCAGCTCGTCCAGGTCCCGGGAGCTGTTTTTT. Encoded protein: CASSSSRSRELFF.

This clone was seen a handful of times. The chain is built from TRBV2 and TRBJ1-5, with TRBD1 as a possible D gene (6 bases). V lost 8 bases, J lost 0 bases, and 14 bases lay in between. The V gene's germline CDR1 is SNHLY and CDR2 FYNNEI. CDR3 size: 15 residues. The CDR3 reads CASAGRGGSNQPQHF. For the CDR3, the DNA is TGTGCCAGCGCTGGCAGGGGTGGTAGCAATCAGCCCCAGCATTTT.

The rearrangement links TRBV2 to TRBJ1-1; 7 positions match TRBD1. Trimming removed 6 bases from V and 1 base from J; junction bases left unmatched: 11. CDR3 length: 16 residues. Germline V gene lookup returns CDR1 SNHLY and CDR2 FYNNEI. DNA for the CDR3: TGTGCCAGCAGACCGAGGGGGCTCAGCTGGAACACTGAAGCTTTCTTT. It yields the protein CASRPRGLSWNTEAFF.

V and J are TRBV28 and TRBJ1-5; the D is unclear. Trimming cost V 5 bases and J 6 bases, with 8 bases left between them. The CDR3 runs 12 residues. From germline, CDR1 is MDHEN and CDR2 SYDVKM. The CDR3 DNA follows: TGTGCCAGCAGTACTTCCGGTCAGCCCCAGCATTTT. Protein: CASSTSGQPQHF. The whole variable domain, remainder taken from reference TRBV28 and TRBJ1-5, is DVKVTQSSRYLVKRTGEKVFLECVQDMDHENMFWYRQDPGLGLRLIYFSYDVKMKEKGDIPEGYSVSREKKERFSLILESASTNQTSMYLCASSTSGQPQHFGDGTRLSIL.

The chain combines TRBV7-9 with TRBJ1-4; D gene uncertain. The germline V gene has CDR1 SEHNR and CDR2 FQNEAQ (reference sequence). The CDR3 contains 15 residues. The V end was cut by 5 bases, the J end by 1 base, with 11 bases between. The CDR3 DNA reads TGTGCCAGCAGCCCTTACGGAGGAACTAATGAAAAACTGTTTTTT. This gives the protein CASSPYGGTNEKLFF.